The 2 T cell receptor beta chains below come from one sample, sequenced in a study of blood T cell repertoires in COVID-19. Generated by immunoSEQ multiplex PCR, the TCRdb table keeps only in-frame clones and is missing some. The sample carries approximately 140,000 clones, roughly 80% recorded once. Sequencing was performed on peripheral blood. The receptors come from a man between 65 and 85 years old with acute or convalescent COVID-19.

The sample holds many counts of this clone. The sample carries other DNA sequences with the same CDR3. The chain uses TRBV5-1 and TRBJ2-7, with TRBD1 as a possible D gene (5 bases). The CDR3 consists of 14 residues. Germline values: CDR1 SGHRS, CDR2 YFSETQ. The V and J ends lost 0 bases and 2 bases respectively, with 9 bases between them. The CDR3 here is CASSLARGAYEQYF. Here the CDR3 DNA reads TGCGCCAGCAGCTTGGCAAGGGGTGCCTACGAGCAGTACTTC.

The chain links TRBV5-1 to TRBJ2-7; 12 bases fit TRBD2. V lost 6 bases to trimming and J lost 7 bases; unmatched junction nucleotides: 11. From germline, CDR1 is SGHRS and CDR2 YFSETQ. CDR3 length: 15 amino acids. The CDR3 nucleotides read TGCGCCAGCAACGGACTAGCGGGAACGAGTAAGGAGCAGTACTTC. Translated, it gives CASNGLAGTSKEQYF.